These 5 T cell receptor beta chains were all obtained from the same sample, sequenced in a study of control samples from healthy donors and cancer patients. Generated by immunoSEQ multiplex PCR, the TCRdb table keeps only in-frame clones and is missing some. The table records tens of thousands of clones, roughly 77% of them present only once. Sequencing input: formalin-fixed, paraffin-embedded tissue. These TCRs come from a male donor with melanoma.

J is TRBJ1-1 and V is TRBV7-2; 8 bases are shared with TRBD1. The CDR3 sequence is 16 residues long. The junction had 11 bases not matched to a gene; V was cut back by 5 bases and J by 3 bases. Germline CDR1 is SGHTA and CDR2 is FQGNSA. As DNA, the CDR3 is TGTGCCAGCAGCCTTCTAGGGACAGGAGGGGACACTGAAGCTTTCTTT. Translating it yields CASSLLGTGGDTEAFF.

The rearrangement uses TRBV7-8 and TRBJ2-2; 9 bases match TRBD1. Losses at the gene ends were 1 base for V and 5 bases for J; bases not matched to a gene: 2. The CDR3 extends over 15 amino acids. Germline V gene sequence: CDR1 SGHVS, CDR2 FQNEAQ. DNA for the CDR3: TGTGCCAGCAGCTTAGGGACAGGGGCAACCGGGGAGCTGTTTTTT. Residues: CASSLGTGATGELFF.

The V gene is TRBV2, the J gene TRBJ2-3; 13 nucleotides line up with TRBD2. V lost 2 bases and J lost 2; bases outside the gene matches: 4. The CDR3 length is 17 residues. Germline CDR1 and CDR2: SNHLY and FYNNEI. The CDR3 DNA is TGTGCCAGCAGTGAACCGGGACTAGCGGGACTCACAGATACGCAGTATTTT. Translating it yields CASSEPGLAGLTDTQYF.

The rearrangement uses TRBV20-1 and TRBJ2-5, with 8 bases identical to TRBD2. The CDR3 is made up of 15 amino acids. After removal of 3 bases from V and 5 bases from J, the junction contained 11 bases not matched to a gene. Germline CDR1 and CDR2: DFQATT and SNEGSKA (reference sequence). CDR3 DNA sequence: TGCAGTGCTAGTATGTCAGCGGGAGTACGGGAGACCCAGTACTTC. It is translated as CSASMSAGVRETQYF.

In nucleotides, the CDR3 is TGTGCCAGCAGCCAAGGGGGACTATACGAGCAGTACTTC. The encoded protein is CASSQGGLYEQYF. V usage is TRBV3-1 (or the pseudogene TRBV3-2) and J usage is TRBJ2-7; TRBD2 aligns across 7 bases. The germline V gene has CDR1 LGHDT and CDR2 YNNKEL (reference sequence). The V segment lost 1 base and the J segment 4 bases; nucleotides outside the gene matches: 1. The CDR3 is 13 amino acids.